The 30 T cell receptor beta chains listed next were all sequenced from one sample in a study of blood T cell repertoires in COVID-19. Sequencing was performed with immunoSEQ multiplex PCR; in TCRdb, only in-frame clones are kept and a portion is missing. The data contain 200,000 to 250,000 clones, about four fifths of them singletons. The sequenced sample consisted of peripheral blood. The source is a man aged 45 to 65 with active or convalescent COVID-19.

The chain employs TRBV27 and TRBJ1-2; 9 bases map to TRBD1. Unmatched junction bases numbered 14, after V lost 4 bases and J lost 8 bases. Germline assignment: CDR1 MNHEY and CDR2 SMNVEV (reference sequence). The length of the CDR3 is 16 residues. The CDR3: CASSYHFRDRDGGYTF. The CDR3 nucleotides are TGTGCCAGCAGTTACCACTTCCGGGACAGGGACGGAGGCTACACCTTC.

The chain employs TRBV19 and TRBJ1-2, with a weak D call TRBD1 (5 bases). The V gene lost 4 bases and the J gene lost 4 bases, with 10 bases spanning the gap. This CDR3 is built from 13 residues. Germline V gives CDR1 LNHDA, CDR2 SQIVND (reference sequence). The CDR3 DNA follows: TGTGCCAGTAGTAGGAGGGGCCTCTATGGCTACACCTTC. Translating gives CASSRRGLYGYTF.

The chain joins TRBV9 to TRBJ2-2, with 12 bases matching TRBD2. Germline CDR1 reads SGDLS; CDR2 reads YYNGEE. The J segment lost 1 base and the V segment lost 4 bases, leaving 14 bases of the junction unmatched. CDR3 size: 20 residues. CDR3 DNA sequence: TGTGCCAGCAGCCCCCGAGGGGCCGGGACTAGCGGGTTGAACACCGGGGAGCTGTTTTTT. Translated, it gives CASSPRGAGTSGLNTGELFF.

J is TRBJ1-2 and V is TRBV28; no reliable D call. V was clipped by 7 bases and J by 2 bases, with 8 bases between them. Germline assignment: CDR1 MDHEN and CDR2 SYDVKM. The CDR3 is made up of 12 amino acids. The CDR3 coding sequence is TGTGCCAGCACCTCCGGGAACTATGGCTACACCTTC. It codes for CASTSGNYGYTF.

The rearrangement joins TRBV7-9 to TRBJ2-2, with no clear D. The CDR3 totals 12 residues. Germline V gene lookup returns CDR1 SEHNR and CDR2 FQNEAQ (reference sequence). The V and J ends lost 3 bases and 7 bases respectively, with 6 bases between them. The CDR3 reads CASSFSLGELFF. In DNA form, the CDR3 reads TGTGCCAGCAGCTTTTCCCTCGGGGAGCTGTTTTTT.

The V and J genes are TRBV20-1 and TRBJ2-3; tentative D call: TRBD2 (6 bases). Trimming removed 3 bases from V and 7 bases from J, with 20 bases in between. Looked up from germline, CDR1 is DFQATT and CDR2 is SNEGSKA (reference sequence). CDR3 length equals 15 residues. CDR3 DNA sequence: TGCAGTGCTAGTTTTAGCGGAGAGTTTATGAATACGCAGTATTTT. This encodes CSASFSGEFMNTQYF.

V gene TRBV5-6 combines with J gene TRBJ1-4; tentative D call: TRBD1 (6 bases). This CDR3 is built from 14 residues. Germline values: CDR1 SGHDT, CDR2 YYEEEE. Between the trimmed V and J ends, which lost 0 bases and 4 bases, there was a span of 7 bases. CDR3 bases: TGTGCCAGCAGCTTGGGACAGGTTAATGAAAAACTGTTTTTT. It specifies CASSLGQVNEKLFF.

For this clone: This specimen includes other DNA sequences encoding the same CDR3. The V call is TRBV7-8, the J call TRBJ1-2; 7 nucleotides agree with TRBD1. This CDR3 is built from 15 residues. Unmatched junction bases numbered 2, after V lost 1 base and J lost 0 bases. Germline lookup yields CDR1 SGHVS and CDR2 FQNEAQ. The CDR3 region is CASSLDRGTNYGYTF. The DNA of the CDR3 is TGTGCCAGCAGCTTAGACAGGGGCACTAACTATGGCTACACCTTC.

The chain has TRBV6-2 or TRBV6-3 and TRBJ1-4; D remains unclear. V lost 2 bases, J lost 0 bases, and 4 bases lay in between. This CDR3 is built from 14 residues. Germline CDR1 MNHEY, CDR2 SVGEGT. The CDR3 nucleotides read TGTGCCAGCAGTTACCATGCAACTAATGAAAAACTGTTTTTT. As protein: CASSYHATNEKLFF.

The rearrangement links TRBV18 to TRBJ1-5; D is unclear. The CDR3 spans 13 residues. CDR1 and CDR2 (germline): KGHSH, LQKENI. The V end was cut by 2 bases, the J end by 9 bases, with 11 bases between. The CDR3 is CASSPSVEGPQHF. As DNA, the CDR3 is TGTGCCAGCTCACCAAGCGTTGAAGGGCCCCAGCATTTT.

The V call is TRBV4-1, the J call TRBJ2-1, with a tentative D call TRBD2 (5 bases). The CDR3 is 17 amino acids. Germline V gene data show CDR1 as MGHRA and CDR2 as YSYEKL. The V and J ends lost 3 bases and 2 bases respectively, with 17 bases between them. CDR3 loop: CASSHEMAGATYNEQFF. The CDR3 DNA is TGCGCCAGCAGCCACGAGATGGCGGGTGCTACCTACAATGAGCAGTTCTTC.

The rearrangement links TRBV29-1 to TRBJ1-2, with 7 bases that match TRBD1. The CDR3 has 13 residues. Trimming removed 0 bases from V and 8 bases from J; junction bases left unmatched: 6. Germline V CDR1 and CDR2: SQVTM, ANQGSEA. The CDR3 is CSVEERTGLGYTF. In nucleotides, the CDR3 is TGCAGCGTTGAAGAGAGGACAGGCCTCGGCTACACCTTC.

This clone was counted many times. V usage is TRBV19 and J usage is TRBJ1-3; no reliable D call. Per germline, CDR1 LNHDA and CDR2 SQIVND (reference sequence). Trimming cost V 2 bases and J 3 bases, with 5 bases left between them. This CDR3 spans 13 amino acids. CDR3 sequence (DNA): TGTGCCAGTAGTATATTAGATGGAAACACCATATATTTT. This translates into CASSILDGNTIYF.

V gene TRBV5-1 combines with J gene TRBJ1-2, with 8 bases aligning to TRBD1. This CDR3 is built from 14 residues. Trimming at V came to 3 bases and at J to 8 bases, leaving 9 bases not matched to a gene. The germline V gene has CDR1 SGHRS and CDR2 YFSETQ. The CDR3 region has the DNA TGCGCCAGCAGCTCTGACAGGGGTGGGTTCGGCTACACCTTC. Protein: CASSSDRGGFGYTF.

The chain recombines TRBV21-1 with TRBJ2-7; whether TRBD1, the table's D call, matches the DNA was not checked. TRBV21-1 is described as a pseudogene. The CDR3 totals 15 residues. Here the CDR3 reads CASSKEGQATYEQYF. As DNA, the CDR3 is TGTGCCAGCAGCAAAGAAGGACAGGCAACCTACGAGCAGTACTTC.

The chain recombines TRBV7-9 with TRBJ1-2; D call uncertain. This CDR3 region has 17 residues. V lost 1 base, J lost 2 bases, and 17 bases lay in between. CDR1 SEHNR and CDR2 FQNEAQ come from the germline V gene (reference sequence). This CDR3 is CASSLGNVQEENYGYTF. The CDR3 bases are TGTGCCAGCAGCTTAGGGAACGTTCAAGAGGAGAACTATGGCTACACCTTC.

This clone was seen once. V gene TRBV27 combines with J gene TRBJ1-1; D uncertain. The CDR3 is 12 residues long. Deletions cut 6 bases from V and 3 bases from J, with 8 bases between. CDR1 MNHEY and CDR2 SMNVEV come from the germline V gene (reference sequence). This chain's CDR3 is CASRTGYTEAFF. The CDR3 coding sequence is TGTGCCAGCAGGACTGGGTACACTGAAGCTTTCTTT.

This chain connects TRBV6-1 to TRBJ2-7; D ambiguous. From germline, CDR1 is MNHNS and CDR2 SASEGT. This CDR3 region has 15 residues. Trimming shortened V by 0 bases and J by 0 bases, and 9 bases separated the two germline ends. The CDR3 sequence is CASSEAQPSSYEQYF. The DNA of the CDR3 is TGTGCCAGCAGTGAAGCACAGCCCTCCTCCTACGAGCAGTACTTC.

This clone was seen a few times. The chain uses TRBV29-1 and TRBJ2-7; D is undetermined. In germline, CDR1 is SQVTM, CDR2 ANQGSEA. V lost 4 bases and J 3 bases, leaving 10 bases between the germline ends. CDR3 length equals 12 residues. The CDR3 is CSVGLPNYEQYF. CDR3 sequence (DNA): TGCAGCGTTGGACTTCCCAACTACGAGCAGTACTTC.

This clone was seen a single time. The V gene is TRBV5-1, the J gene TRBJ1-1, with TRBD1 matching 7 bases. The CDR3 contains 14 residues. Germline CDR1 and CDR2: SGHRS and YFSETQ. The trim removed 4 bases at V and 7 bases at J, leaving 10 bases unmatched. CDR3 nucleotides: TGCGCCAGCAGCGGAATGACAGGGATATATGAAGCTTTCTTT. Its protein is CASSGMTGIYEAFF. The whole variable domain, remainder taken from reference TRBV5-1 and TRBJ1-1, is KAGVTQTPRYLIKTRGQQVTLSCSPISGHRSVSWYQQTPGQGLQFLFEYFSETQRNKGNFPGRFSGRQFSNSRSEMNVSTLELGDSALYLCASSGMTGIYEAFFGQGTRLTVV.

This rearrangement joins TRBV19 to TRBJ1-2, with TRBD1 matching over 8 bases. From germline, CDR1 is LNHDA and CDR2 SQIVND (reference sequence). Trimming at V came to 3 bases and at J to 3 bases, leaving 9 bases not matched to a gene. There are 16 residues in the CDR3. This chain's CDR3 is CASSISPQGDDYGYTF. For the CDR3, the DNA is TGTGCCAGTAGTATTTCCCCACAGGGGGATGACTATGGCTACACCTTC.

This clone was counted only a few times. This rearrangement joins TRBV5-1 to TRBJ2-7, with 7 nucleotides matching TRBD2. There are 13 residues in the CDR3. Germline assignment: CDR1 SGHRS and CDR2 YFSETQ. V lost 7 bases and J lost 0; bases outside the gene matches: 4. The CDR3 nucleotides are TGCGCCAGCGGCCCGGGGGGCTCCTACGAGCAGTACTTC. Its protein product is CASGPGGSYEQYF. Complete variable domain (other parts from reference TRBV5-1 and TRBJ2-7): KAGVTQTPRYLIKTRGQQVTLSCSPISGHRSVSWYQQTPGQGLQFLFEYFSETQRNKGNFPGRFSGRQFSNSRSEMNVSTLELGDSALYLCASGPGGSYEQYFGPGTRLTVT.

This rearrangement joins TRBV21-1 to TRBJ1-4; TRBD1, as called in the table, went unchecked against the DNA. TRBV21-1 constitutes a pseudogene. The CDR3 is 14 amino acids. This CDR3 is CASSKEGAREKLFF. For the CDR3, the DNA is TGTGCCAGCAGCAAAGAAGGGGCTAGAGAAAAACTGTTTTTT.

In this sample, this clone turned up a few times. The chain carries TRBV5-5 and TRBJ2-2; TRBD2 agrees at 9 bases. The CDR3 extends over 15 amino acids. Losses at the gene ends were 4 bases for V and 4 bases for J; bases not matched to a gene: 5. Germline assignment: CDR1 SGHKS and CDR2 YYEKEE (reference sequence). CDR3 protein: CASSVTSGGTGELFF. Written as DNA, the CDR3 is TGTGCCAGCAGCGTGACTAGCGGAGGCACCGGGGAGCTGTTTTTT.

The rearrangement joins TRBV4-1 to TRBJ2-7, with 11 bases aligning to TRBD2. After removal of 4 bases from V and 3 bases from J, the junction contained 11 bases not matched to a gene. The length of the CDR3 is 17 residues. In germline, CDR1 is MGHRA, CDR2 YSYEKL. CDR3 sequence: CASSPERLGTSGYEQYF. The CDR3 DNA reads TGCGCCAGCAGCCCTGAAAGGCTCGGGACTAGCGGCTACGAGCAGTACTTC.

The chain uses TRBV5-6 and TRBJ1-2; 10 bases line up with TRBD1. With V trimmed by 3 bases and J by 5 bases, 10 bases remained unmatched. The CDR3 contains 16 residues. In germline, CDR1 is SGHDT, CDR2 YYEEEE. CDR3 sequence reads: CASSSPGTGEGYGYTF. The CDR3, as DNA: TGTGCCAGCAGCTCGCCCGGGACAGGGGAGGGTTATGGCTACACCTTC.

DNA for the CDR3: TGTGCCAGCAGCCCTAAGCGAGACGTTGGAAACACCATATATTTT. Its protein product is CASSPKRDVGNTIYF. The V call is TRBV6-6, the J call TRBJ1-3, with unresolved D. The CDR3 runs 15 residues. Germline V gene data show CDR1 as MNHNY and CDR2 as SVGAGI (reference sequence). Trimming stripped 6 bases from V and 3 bases from J, with 15 bases between.

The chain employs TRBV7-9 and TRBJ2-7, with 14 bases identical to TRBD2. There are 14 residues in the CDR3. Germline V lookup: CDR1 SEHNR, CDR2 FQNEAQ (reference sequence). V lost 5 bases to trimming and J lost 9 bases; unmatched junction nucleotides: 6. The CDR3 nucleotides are TGTGCCAGCAGCACGGGACTAGCGGGAGCTGTGCAGTACTTC. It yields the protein CASSTGLAGAVQYF.

This CDR3 reads CASSPPGEGEKLFF. CDR3 coding DNA: TGTGCCAGCTCACCGCCAGGGGAAGGGGAAAAACTGTTTTTT. The genes are TRBV18 and TRBJ1-4; perhaps TRBD1 as D (6 bases). V lost 3 bases to trimming and J lost 8 bases, with 13 bases between them. Germline values: CDR1 KGHSH, CDR2 LQKENI. The CDR3 covers 14 residues. The complete variable domain, with remaining parts taken from reference TRBV18 and TRBJ1-4, reads NAGVMQNPRHLVRRRGQEARLRCSPMKGHSHVYWYRQLPEEGLKFMVYLQKENIIDESGMPKERFSAEFPKEGPSILRIQQVVRGDSAAYFCASSPPGEGEKLFFGSGTQLSVL.

This CDR3 is CASSLGGGRPQEQYF. The DNA of the CDR3 is TGCGCCAGCAGCTTGGGAGGCGGGAGGCCCCAAGAGCAGTACTTC. The chain couples TRBV5-1 to TRBJ2-7, with 8 bases matching TRBD2. Germline V CDR1 and CDR2: SGHRS, YFSETQ. This CDR3 has 15 amino acids. V was pared by 0 bases and J by 7 bases, with 9 bases of the junction left unmatched. Full variable domain (remainder filled in from reference TRBV5-1 and TRBJ2-7): KAGVTQTPRYLIKTRGQQVTLSCSPISGHRSVSWYQQTPGQGLQFLFEYFSETQRNKGNFPGRFSGRQFSNSRSEMNVSTLELGDSALYLCASSLGGGRPQEQYFGPGTRLTVT.